The next 7 T cell receptor beta chains were all read from a single sample in a study of CXCR3-negative and CXCR3-positive naive CD8 T cells. Preparation of TRB cDNA libraries relied on 5' RACE carrying UMI labels. TCRdb reanalyzed the 5' RACE reads and collapses them to one entry per CDR3 protein, without DNA. The sample's table shows some 130,000 distinct CDR3 sequences. Sequenced sample: naive CXCR3- CD8+ T cells from blood. Specified subset: CD45RO-CCR7+CD27+CD95- naive CD8+ T cells lacking CXCR3 (TNR3-). These TCRs come from a human donor in good health. Some clones in this sample may be carry-over from other donors' samples.

The rearrangement uses TRBV29-1 and TRBJ2-2; TCRdb gives TRBD2 as the D gene, but with no DNA this cannot be confirmed. Germline CDR1 reads SQVTM; CDR2 reads ANQGSEA. The CDR3 has 16 residues. CDR3 in amino acids: CSVEWGLAGESGELFF.

The rearrangement links TRBV29-1 to TRBJ2-1; TCRdb gives TRBD2 as the D gene, but with no DNA this cannot be confirmed. This CDR3 comprises 13 residues. Germline values: CDR1 SQVTM, CDR2 ANQGSEA. The CDR3 region is CSVQPRRGSEQFF.

The CDR3 protein is CASSQDTATEAFF. V is TRBV4-1 and J is TRBJ1-1. Germline CDR1 MGHRA, CDR2 YSYEKL. The CDR3 contains 13 residues.

The rearrangement links TRBV28 to TRBJ2-3; TCRdb names TRBD1, which stays unverified in the absence of DNA. CDR1 and CDR2 from the germline V gene are MDHEN and SYDVKM. The CDR3 sequence is 13 residues long. Here the CDR3 reads CASSGDAADTQYF.

This chain uses TRBV6-6 with TRBJ2-1; without DNA, the TCRdb call of TRBD2 cannot be checked. This CDR3 has 15 residues. Germline-derived CDR1 and CDR2 are MNHNY and SVGAGI (reference sequence). The CDR3 region is CASRELVSSYNEQFF.

The CDR3 spells CASSQGRTDGYTF. This chain joins TRBV4-3 and TRBJ1-2. The germline gives CDR1 LGHNA, CDR2 YSLEER. The CDR3 has 13 amino acids.

The rearrangement joins TRBV5-5 to TRBJ2-1; TCRdb names TRBD1, which stays unverified in the absence of DNA. CDR3 length equals 17 residues. Germline V lookup: CDR1 SGHKS, CDR2 YYEKEE (reference sequence). Here the CDR3 reads CASSLSGTGVMDNEQFF. Supplemented by reference TRBV5-5 and TRBJ2-1, the full variable domain reads DAGVTQSPTHLIKTRGQQVTLRCSPISGHKSVSWYQQVLGQGPQFIFQYYEKEERGRGNFPDRFSARQFPNYSSELNVNALLLGDSALYLCASSLSGTGVMDNEQFFGPGTRLTVL.